These T cell receptor beta chains were read from a single sample in a study of T cell responses to AZD1222 COVID-19 vaccine. Sequencing used immunoSEQ multiplex PCR; TCRdb keeps in-frame clones, though not all of them. The sample carries roughly 33,000 clones, 75% to 80% recorded once. Sequencing used peripheral blood, obtained 28 days after the second AZD1222 dose. Receptors were obtained from an adult who received the AZD1222 COVID-19 vaccine. CDR3s include the opening cysteine and the closing phenylalanine or tryptophan. Some rows mark clone size as missing; the rest say once, few, many or name a class of expanded clone.

CATSDGNQPQHF	TRBJ1-5	TRBV24-1	12	NA
CASSLTPQGPNEQYF	TRBJ2-7	TRBV27	15	few
CASSLMWGSQHF	TRBJ1-5	TRBV12-3/TRBV12-4	12	NA
CASSPQGHSPLHF	TRBJ1-6	TRBV18	13	NA
CSVDGTRGGDTEAFF	TRBJ1-1	TRBV29-1	15	NA
CASSPLTRNTEAFF	TRBJ1-1	TRBV18	14	NA
CASSLRRISGANVLTF	TRBJ2-6	TRBV7-2	16	NA
CASSLDIYEQFF	TRBJ2-1	TRBV7-8	12	NA
CASSLAYRGTNQPQHF	TRBJ1-5	TRBV7-2	16	NA
CSVVVGGSGYTF	TRBJ1-2	TRBV29-1	12	NA
CASSLDPGANVLTF	TRBJ2-6	TRBV7-3	14	NA
CASGKQGARKYEQYF	TRBJ2-7	TRBV12-5	15	few
CASSIDLLAGGKDTQYF	TRBJ2-3	TRBV19	17	once
CASSQRPYNPGYTF	TRBJ1-2	TRBV4-3	14	medium-sized
CAWGGQGFGTGELFF	TRBJ2-2	TRBV30	15	NA
CASSQGSGWEEKLFF	TRBJ1-4	TRBV4-1	15	NA
CASSPGPQPTQYF	TRBJ2-5	TRBV11-3	13	NA
CAISEWGADGYTF	TRBJ1-2	TRBV10-3	13	NA
CASSQGTKVNTGELFF	TRBJ2-2	TRBV4-3	16	NA
CASSLLGPSNTGELFF	TRBJ2-2	TRBV5-1	16	NA
CASSPLAGETTDTQYF	TRBJ2-3	TRBV9	16	NA
CASSLAGTGSNYGYTF	TRBJ1-2	TRBV7-9	16	NA
CSASESGTENGYTF	TRBJ1-2	TRBV20-1	14	NA
CASSWTGVPGNTIYF	TRBJ1-3	TRBV5-5	15	NA
CASSDDLGTGDGEKLFF	TRBJ1-4	TRBV18	17	NA
CSVSPRGLRYEQYF	TRBJ2-7	TRBV29-1	14	NA
CASSPARQAGYTF	TRBJ1-2	TRBV12-3/TRBV12-4	13	NA